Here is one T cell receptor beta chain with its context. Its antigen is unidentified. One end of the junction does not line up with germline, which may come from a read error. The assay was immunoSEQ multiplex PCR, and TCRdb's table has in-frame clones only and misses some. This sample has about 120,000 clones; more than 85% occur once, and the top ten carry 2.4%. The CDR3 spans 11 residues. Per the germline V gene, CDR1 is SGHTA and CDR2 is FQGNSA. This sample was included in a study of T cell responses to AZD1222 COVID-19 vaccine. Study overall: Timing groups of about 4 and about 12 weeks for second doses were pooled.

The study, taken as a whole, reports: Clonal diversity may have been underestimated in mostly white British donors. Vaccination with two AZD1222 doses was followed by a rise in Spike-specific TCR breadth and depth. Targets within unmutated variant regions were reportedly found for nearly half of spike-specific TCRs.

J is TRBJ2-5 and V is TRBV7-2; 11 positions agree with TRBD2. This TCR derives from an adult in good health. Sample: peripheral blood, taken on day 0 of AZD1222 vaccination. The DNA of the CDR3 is TGTGCCAGCAGCTTAGTGGGACTAGCGGACTTC. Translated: CASSLVGLADF.